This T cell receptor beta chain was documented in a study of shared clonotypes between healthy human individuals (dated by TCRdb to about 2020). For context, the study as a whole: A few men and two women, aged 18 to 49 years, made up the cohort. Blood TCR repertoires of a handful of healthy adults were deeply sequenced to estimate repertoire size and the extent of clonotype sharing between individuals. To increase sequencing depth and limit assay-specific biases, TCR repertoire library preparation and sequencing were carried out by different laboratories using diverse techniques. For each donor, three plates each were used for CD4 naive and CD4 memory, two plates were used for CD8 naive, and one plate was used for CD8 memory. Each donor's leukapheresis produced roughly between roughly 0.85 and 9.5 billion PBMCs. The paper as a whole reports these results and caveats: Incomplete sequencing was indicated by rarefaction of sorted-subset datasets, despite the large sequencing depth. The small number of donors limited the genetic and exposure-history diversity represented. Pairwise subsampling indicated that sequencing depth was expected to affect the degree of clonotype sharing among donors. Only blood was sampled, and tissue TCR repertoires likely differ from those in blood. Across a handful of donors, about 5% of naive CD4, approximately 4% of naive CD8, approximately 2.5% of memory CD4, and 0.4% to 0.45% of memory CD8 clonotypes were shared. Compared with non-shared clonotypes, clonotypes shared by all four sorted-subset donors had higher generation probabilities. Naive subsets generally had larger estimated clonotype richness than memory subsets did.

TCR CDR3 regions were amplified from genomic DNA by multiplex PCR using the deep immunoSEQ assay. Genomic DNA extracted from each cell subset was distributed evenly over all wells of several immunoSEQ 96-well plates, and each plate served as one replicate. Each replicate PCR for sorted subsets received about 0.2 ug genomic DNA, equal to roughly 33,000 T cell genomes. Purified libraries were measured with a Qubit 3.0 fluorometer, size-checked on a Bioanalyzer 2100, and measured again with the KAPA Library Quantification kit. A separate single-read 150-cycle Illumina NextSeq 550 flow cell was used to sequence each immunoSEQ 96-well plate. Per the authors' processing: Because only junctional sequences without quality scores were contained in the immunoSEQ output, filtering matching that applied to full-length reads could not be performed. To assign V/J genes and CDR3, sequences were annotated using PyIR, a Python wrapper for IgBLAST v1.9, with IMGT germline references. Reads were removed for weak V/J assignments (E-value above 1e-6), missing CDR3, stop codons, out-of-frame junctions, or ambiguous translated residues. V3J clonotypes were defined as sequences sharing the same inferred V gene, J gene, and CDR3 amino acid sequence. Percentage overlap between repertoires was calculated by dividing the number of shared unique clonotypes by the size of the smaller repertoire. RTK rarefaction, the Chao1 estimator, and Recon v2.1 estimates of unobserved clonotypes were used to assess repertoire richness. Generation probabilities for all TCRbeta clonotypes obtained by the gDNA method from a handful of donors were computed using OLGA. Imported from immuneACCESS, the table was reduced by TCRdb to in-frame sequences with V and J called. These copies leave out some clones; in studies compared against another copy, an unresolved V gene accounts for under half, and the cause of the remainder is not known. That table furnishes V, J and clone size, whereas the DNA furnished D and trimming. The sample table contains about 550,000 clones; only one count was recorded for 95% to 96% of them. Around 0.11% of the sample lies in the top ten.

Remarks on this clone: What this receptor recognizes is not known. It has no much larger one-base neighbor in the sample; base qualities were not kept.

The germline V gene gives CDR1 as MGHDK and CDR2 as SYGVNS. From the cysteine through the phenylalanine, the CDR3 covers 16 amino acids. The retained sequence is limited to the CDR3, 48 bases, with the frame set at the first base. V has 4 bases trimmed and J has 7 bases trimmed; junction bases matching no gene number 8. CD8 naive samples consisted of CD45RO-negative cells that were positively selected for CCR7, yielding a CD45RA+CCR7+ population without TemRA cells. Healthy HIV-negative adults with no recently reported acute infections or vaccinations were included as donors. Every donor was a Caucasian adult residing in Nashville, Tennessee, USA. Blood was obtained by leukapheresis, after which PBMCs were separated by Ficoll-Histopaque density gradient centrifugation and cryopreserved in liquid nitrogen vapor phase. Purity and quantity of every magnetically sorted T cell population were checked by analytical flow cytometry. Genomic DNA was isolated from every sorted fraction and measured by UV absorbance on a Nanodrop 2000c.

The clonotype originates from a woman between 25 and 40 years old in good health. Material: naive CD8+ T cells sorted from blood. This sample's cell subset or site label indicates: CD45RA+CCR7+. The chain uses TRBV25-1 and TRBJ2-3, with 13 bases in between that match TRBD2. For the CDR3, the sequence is CASSGPLAGGGYTQYF. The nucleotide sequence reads TGTGCCAGCAGTGGACCACTAGCGGGAGGGGGATATACGCAGTATTTT.